This TCR beta chain was recorded in a study of regulatory T cells in long-lasting Graves disease. Study summary: Antithyroid drug intake by newly diagnosed Graves' patients had lasted under 3 months. Study-wide results and caveats: Persistent disease preferred TRBV28, TRBJ1-2 and TRBJ2-5.

This clonotype was seen at least ten times. Its specificity is unknown. Construction of the TCR beta libraries employed iRepertoire HTBI primers in conjunction with Arm-PCR of CDR3 regions. A single record per CDR3 protein comes from TCRdb applying MiXCR to the multiplex PCR reads. The sample consists of a few hundred thousand distinct CDR3 sequences, 15% to 20% of them appearing once. Time point described: newly diagnosed GD, antithyroid drugs for less than 3 months. Preparation of the TCR library used RNA extracted from PBMCs. Trimming left V 1 base short and J 4 bases short, with 16 bases between. The germline CDR1 and CDR2 sequences are SGHTA and FQGNSA. CDR3 length equals 16 residues. The sample also formed part of further work on T cells in Graves' hyperthyroidism and ophthalmopathy. That work contributes: RT-PCR in the first round (using the HTBI primer set) targeted the TCR CDR3.

The starting material was peripheral blood mononuclear cells (PBMCs), obtained at new diagnosis, from a patient treated with antithyroid drugs. The sequence was obtained from a woman younger than 45 with Graves disease. The V and J genes are TRBV7-2 and TRBJ2-5; D possibly corresponds to TRBD2 (6 bases). This CDR3 is CASSLGILAKTETQYF. The CDR3, as DNA: TGTGCCAGCAGCTTAGGTATACTAGCTAAGACAGAGACCCAGTACTTC.